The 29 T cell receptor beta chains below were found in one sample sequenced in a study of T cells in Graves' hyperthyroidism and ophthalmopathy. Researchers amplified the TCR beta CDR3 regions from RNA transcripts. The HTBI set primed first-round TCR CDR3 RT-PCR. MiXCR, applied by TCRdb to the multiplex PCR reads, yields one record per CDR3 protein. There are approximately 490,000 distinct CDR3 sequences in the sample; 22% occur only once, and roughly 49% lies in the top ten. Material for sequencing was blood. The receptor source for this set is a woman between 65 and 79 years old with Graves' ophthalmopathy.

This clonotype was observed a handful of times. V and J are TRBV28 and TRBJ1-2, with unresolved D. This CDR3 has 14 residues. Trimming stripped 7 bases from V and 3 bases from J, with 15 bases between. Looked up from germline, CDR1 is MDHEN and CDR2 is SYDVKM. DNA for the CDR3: TGTGCCAGCACCCCAAGTCCGAGCTACTATGGCTACACCTTC. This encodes CASTPSPSYYGYTF.

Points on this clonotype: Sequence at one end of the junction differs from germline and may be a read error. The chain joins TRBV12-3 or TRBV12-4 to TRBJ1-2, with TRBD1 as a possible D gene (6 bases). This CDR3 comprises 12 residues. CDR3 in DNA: TGTGCCAGCAGTTTTCAGGGGTATGGCCACACCTTC. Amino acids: CASSFQGYGHTF.

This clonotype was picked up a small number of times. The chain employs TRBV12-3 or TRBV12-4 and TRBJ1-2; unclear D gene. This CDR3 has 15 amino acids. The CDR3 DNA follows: TGTGCAATTAATGGAGGCTCAACTTACAACTCAGGCTACACCTTC. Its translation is CAINGGSTYNSGYTF.

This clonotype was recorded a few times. CDR3 amino acids: CSVVRTGELFF. DNA of the CDR3: TGCAGCGTTGTGCGGACCGGGGAGCTGTTTTTT. V usage is TRBV29-1 and J usage is TRBJ2-2, with D unclear. V dropped 4 bases and J dropped 5 bases, with 5 bases sitting between them. CDR3 length: 11 amino acids. CDR1 is SQVTM and CDR2 is ANQGSEA in the germline V gene.

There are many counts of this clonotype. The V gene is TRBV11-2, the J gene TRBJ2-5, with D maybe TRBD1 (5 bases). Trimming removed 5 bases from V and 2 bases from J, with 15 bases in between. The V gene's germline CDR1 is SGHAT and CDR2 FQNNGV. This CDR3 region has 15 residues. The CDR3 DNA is TGTGCCAGCAGCCTCCTATATTCAGGGCAAGAGACCCAGTACTTC. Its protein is CASSLLYSGQETQYF.

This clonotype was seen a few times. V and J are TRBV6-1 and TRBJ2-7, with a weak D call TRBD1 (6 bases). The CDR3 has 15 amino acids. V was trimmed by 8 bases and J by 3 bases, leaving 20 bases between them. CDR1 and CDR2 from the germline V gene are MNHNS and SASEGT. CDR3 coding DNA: TGTGCCAGCCAAGGGTCGACAGGTGATTACTACGAGCAGTACTTC. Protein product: CASQGSTGDYYEQYF.

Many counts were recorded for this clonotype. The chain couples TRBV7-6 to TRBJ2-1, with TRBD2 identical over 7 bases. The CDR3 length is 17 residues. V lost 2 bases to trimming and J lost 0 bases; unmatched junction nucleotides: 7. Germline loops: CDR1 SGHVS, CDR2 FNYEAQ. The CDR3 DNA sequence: TGTGCCAGCAGCTTATTGGGTGAGCGGGACTCCTACAATGAGCAGTTCTTC. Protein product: CASSLLGERDSYNEQFF.

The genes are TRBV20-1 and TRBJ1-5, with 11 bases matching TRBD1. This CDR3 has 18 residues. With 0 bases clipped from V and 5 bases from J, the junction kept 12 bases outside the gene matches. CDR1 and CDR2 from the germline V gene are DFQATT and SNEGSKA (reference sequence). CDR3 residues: CSAREWDRGFRWDQPQHF. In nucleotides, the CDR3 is TGCAGTGCTAGAGAGTGGGACAGGGGGTTTCGATGGGATCAGCCCCAGCATTTT.

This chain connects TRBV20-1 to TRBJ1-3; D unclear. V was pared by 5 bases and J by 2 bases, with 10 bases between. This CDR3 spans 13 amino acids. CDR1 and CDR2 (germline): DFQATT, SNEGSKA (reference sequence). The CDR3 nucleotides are TGCAGTGCTGCTGGAGAGGCTGGAAACACCATATATTTT. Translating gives CSAAGEAGNTIYF.

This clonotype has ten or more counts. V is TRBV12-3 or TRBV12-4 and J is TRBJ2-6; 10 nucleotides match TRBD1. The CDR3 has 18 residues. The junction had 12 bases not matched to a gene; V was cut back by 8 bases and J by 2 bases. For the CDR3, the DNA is TGTGCCAGCGGTCCTGACAGGGGGCGGTTAACTGGGGCCAACGTCCTGACTTTC. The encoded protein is CASGPDRGRLTGANVLTF.

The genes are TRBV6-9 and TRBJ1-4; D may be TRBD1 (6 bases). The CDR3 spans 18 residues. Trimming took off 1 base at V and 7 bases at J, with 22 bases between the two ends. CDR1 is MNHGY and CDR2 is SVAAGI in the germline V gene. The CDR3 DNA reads TGTGCCAGCAGTTATTTGGTGGACCCACGGGGGGCGAGTGAAAAACTGTTTTTT. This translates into CASSYLVDPRGASEKLFF.

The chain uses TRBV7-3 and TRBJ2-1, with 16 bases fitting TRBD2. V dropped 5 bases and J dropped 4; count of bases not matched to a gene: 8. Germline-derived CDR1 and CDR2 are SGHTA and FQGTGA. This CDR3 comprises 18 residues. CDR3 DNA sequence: TGTGCCAGCAGCCTCGGGACTAGCGGGAGGGCAGGTTACAATGAGCAGTTCTTC. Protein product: CASSLGTSGRAGYNEQFF.

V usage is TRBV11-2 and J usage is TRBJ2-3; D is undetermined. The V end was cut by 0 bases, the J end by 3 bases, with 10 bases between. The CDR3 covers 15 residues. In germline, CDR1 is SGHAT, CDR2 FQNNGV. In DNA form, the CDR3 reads TGTGCCAGCAGCTTAGAAAGATCCAGGACAGATACGCAGTATTTT. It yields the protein CASSLERSRTDTQYF.

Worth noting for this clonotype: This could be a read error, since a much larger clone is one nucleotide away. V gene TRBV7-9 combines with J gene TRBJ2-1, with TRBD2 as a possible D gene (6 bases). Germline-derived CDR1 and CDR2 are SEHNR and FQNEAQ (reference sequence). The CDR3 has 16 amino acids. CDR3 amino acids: CASGLGGTLSYNEQFF. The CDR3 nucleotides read TGTGCCAGCGGCTTAGGAGGGACTCTCTCCTACAATGAGCAGTTCTTC. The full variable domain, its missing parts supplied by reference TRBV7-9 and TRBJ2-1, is DTGVSQNPRHKITKRGQNVTFRCDPISEHNRLYWYRQTLGQGPEFLTYFQNEAQLEKSRLLSDRFSAERPKGSFSTLEIQRTEQGDSAMYLCASGLGGTLSYNEQFFGPGTRLTVL.

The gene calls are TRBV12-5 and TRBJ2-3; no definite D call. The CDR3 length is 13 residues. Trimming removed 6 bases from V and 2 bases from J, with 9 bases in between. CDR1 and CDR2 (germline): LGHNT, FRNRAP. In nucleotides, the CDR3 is TGTGCTAGTGGGCTAGACACCACAGATACGCAGTATTTT. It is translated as CASGLDTTDTQYF.

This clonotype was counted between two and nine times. CDR3 sequence reads: CASASRASTDTQYF. The CDR3 DNA reads as TGTGCCAGCGCTTCCAGGGCAAGCACAGATACGCAGTATTTT. The V call is TRBV27, the J call TRBJ2-3; D may be TRBD1 (5 bases). The CDR3 spans 14 residues. Germline CDR1 and CDR2: MNHEY and SMNVEV (reference sequence). V shed 8 bases and J shed 0 bases, with 12 bases lying between them.

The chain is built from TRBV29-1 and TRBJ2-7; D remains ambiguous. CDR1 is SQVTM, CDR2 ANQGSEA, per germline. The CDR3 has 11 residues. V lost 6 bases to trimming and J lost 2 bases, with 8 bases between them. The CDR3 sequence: CSVIVPYEQYF. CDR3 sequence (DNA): TGCAGCGTCATCGTTCCCTACGAGCAGTACTTC.

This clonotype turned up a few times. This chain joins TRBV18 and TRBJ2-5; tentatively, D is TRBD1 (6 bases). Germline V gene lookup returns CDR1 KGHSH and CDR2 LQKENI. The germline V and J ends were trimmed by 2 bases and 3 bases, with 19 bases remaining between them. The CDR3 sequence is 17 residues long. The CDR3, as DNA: TGTGCCAGCTCACCAGGCGCACTTAGGACAGTAGAAGAGACCCAGTACTTC. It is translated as CASSPGALRTVEETQYF.

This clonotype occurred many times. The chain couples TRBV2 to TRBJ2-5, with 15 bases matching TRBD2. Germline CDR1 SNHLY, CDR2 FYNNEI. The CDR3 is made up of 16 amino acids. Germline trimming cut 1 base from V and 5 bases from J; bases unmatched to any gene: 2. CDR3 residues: CASSEGTSGRGETQYF. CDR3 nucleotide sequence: TGTGCCAGCAGTGAAGGGACTAGCGGGAGGGGGGAGACCCAGTACTTC.

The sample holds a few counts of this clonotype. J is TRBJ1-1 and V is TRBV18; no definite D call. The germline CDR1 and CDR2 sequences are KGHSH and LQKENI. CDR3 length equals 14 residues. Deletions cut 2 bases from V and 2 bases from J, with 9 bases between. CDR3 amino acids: CASSPADLNTEAFF. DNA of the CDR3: TGTGCCAGCTCACCAGCAGACTTAAACACTGAAGCTTTCTTT.

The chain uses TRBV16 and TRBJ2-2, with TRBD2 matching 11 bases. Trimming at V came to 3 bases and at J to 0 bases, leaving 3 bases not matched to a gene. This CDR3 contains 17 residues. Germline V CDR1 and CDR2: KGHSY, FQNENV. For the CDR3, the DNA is TGTGCCAGCAGCCAGACTAGCGGGGCACCGAACACCGGGGAGCTGTTTTTT. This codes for CASSQTSGAPNTGELFF. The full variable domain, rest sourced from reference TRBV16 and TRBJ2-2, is GEEVAQTPKHLVRGEGQKAKLYCAPIKGHSYVFWYQQVLKNEFKFLISFQNENVFDETGMPKERFSAKCLPNSPCSLEIQATKLEDSAVYFCASSQTSGAPNTGELFFGEGSRLTVL.

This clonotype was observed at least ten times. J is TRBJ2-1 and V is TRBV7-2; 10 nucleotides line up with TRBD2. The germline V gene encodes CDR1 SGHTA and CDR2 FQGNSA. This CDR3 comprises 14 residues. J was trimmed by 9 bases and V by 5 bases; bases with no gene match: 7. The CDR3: CASSTGTSEPEQFF. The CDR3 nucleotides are TGTGCCAGCAGCACGGGGACTAGCGAGCCTGAGCAGTTCTTC.

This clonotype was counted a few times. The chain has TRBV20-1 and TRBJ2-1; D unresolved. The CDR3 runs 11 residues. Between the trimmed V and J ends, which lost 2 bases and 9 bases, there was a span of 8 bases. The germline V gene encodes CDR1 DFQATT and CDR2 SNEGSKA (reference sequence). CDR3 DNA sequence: TGCAGTGCTAGAAGGAACCTTGAGCAGTTCTTC. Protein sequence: CSARRNLEQFF.

The CDR3 DNA reads as TGTGCCAGCAGGTCACGGAAGGAAAACTACAATGAGCAGTTCTTC. It codes for CASRSRKENYNEQFF. The rearrangement joins TRBV7-8 to TRBJ2-1; no firm D call. Germline CDR1 SGHVS, CDR2 FQNEAQ. The CDR3 extends over 15 amino acids. With 6 bases removed from V and 3 bases from J, the gap between germline ends came to 15 bases.

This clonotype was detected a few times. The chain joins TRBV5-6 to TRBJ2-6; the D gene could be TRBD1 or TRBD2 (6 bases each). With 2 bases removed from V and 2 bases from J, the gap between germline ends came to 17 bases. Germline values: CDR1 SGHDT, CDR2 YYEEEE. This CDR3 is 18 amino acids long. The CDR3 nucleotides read TGTGCCAGCAGCTTATGGGTACAGGGAGGAGCTGGGGCCAACGTCCTGACTTTC. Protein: CASSLWVQGGAGANVLTF.

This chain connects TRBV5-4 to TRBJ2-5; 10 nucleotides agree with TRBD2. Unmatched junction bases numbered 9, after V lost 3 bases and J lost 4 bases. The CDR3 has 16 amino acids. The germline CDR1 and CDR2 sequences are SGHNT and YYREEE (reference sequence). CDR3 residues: CASSSIAGGVGETQYF. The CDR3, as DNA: TGTGCCAGCAGCTCCATAGCGGGAGGAGTTGGAGAGACCCAGTACTTC.

DNA for the CDR3: TGCAGTGCTGCGAATGAAAAACTGTTTTTT. Protein: CSAANEKLFF. This chain uses TRBV20-1 with TRBJ1-4; D is uncertain. Trimming left V 5 bases short and J 5 bases short, with 3 bases between. This CDR3 region has 10 residues. Germline lookup yields CDR1 DFQATT and CDR2 SNEGSKA (reference sequence).

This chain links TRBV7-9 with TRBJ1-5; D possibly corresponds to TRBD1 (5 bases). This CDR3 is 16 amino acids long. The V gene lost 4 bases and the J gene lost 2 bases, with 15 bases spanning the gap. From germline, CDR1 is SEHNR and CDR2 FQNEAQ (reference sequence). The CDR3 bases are TGTGCCAGCAGCTCCTCCGGGGCCGGGGGCAATCAGCCCCAGCATTTT. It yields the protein CASSSSGAGGNQPQHF.

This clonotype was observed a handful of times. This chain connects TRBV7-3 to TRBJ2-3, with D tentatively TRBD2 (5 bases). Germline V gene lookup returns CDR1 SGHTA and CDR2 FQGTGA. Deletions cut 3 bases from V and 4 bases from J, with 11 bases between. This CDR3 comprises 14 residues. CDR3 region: CASSFDYSADTQYF. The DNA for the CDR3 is TGTGCCAGCAGCTTCGACTATTCCGCAGATACGCAGTATTTT.